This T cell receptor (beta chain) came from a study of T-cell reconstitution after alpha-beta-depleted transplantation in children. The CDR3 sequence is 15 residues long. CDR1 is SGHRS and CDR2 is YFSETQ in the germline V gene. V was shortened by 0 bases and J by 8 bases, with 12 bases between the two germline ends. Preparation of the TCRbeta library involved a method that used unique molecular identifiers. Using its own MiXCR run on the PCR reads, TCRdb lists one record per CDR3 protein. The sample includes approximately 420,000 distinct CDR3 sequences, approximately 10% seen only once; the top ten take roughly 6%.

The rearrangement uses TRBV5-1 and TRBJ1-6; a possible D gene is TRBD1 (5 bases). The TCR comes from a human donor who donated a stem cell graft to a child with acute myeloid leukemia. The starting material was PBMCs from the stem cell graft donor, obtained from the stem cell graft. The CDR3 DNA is TGCGCCAGCAGCTTGGGCCCGGGGGGGGATTCACCCCTCCACTTT. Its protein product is CASSLGPGGDSPLHF.